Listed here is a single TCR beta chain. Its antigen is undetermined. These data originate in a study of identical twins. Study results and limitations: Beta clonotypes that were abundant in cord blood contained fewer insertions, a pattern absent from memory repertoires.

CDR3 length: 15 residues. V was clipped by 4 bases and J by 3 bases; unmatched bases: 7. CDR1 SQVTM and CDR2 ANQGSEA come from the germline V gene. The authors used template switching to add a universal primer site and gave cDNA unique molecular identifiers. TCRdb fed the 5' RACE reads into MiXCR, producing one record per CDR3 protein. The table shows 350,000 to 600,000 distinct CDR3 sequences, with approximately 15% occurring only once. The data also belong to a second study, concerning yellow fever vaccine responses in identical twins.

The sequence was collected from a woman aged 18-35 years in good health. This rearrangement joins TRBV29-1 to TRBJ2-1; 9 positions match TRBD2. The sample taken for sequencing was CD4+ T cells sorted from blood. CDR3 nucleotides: TGCAGCGTTGCCTCGCGGGGGGGCGACTACAATGAGCAGTTCTTC. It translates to CSVASRGGDYNEQFF.